A single sample is the source of the 26 T cell receptor beta chains below, sequenced in a study of T-cell reconstitution after alpha-beta-depleted transplantation in children. Preparation of the TCRbeta library involved a method that used unique molecular identifiers. TCRdb fed the PCR reads into MiXCR, producing one record per CDR3 protein. The table has about 170,000 distinct CDR3 sequences, 11% seen once. Sample: PBMCs, taken before TCRalphabeta/CD19-depleted stem cell transplant. The receptors originated from a boy younger than 10 with acute myeloid leukemia, due to receive a stem cell transplant.

The table lists this clonotype with many counts. V usage is TRBV24-1 and J usage is TRBJ2-2; D uncertain. CDR3 length: 13 amino acids. CDR1 and CDR2 from the germline V gene are KGHDR and SFDVKD. Trimming left V 6 bases short and J 6 bases short, with 10 bases between. The CDR3 spells CATSWSSSGELFF. The CDR3, as DNA: TGTGCCACCAGTTGGAGTTCGTCCGGGGAGCTGTTTTTT.

Of note for this clonotype: A clone one base away is much larger, so this may be a read error. The chain couples TRBV20-1 to TRBJ1-1; 7 bases are shared with TRBD1. This CDR3 has 14 amino acids. Germline V gene sequence: CDR1 DFQATT, CDR2 SNEGSKA (reference sequence). The CDR3 loop reads CSARVPGTDTESFF. The DNA for the CDR3 is TGCAGTGCTAGAGTCCCCGGGACAGACACTGAATCTTTCTTT.

This clonotype has a count of ten or more. This rearrangement joins TRBV4-2 to TRBJ2-7; 12 positions match TRBD2. Trimming removed 4 bases from V and 4 bases from J; junction bases left unmatched: 5. Germline CDR1 LGHNA, CDR2 YNFKEQ. This CDR3 spans 15 amino acids. The CDR3 nucleotides are TGTGCCAGCAGCCTTGAGACTAGCGGGAGTTACGAGCAGTACTTC. As protein: CASSLETSGSYEQYF.

This clonotype was seen repeatedly, ten times or more. V is TRBV5-6 and J is TRBJ2-3; TRBD2 matches at 8 bases. Germline CDR1 is SGHDT and CDR2 is YYEEEE. With 2 bases clipped from V and 7 bases from J, the junction kept 9 bases outside the gene matches. CDR3 length equals 15 residues. The DNA of the CDR3 is TGTGCCAGCAGCTTACTTCGGCTAGCGGGCAATACGCAGTATTTT. It encodes CASSLLRLAGNTQYF.

The gene calls are TRBV10-1 and TRBJ2-7; D is perhaps TRBD2 (6 bases). The length of the CDR3 is 15 residues. CDR1 is WNHNN, CDR2 SYGVQD, per germline (reference sequence). The V and J ends lost 3 bases and 5 bases respectively, with 17 bases between them. The CDR3 here is CASSEMVGRLHEQYF. The CDR3 DNA is TGCGCCAGCAGTGAAATGGTCGGGAGACTACACGAGCAGTACTTC.

Many counts were recorded for this clonotype. The J gene is TRBJ1-1, the V gene TRBV4-2; a weak D match, TRBD1 (6 bases). V lost 1 base and J lost 7, with 16 bases in between. Germline CDR1 and CDR2: LGHNA and YNFKEQ. The CDR3 is 15 amino acids. The CDR3 protein is CASSQVVQGLNEAFF. The CDR3 DNA sequence: TGTGCCAGCAGCCAAGTAGTACAGGGACTGAATGAAGCTTTCTTT.

This clonotype was counted ten times or more. The chain couples TRBV28 to TRBJ2-1; D gene uncertain. V lost 6 bases, J lost 8 bases, and 11 bases lay in between. The V gene's germline CDR1 is MDHEN and CDR2 SYDVKM. This CDR3 is built from 12 residues. The CDR3 region has the DNA TGTGCCAGCAGCCCTCTAGTCGATGAGCAGTTCTTC. Residues: CASSPLVDEQFF.

V is TRBV4-2 and J is TRBJ2-2; D gene uncertain. Trimming pared 1 base from V and 8 bases from J, leaving 8 bases between. CDR1 LGHNA and CDR2 YNFKEQ come from the germline V gene. The CDR3 runs to 13 residues. Here the CDR3 DNA reads TGTGCCAGCAGCCAAGGCTTCGCGGGGGAGCTGTTTTTT. It specifies CASSQGFAGELFF.

This clonotype was counted at least ten times. The V and J genes are TRBV11-2 and TRBJ2-7, with D perhaps TRBD1 or TRBD2 (5 bases each). Germline loops: CDR1 SGHAT, CDR2 FQNNGV. The CDR3 loop spans 15 amino acids. Trimming took 4 bases from V and 1 from J, leaving 14 bases between them. The CDR3 bases are TGTGCCAGCAGCTCGGGATGGACATATTCCTACGAGCAGTACTTC. This codes for CASSSGWTYSYEQYF.

This clonotype was counted at least ten times. This rearrangement joins TRBV5-1 to TRBJ2-3, with TRBD2 matching over 9 bases. Germline CDR1 reads SGHRS; CDR2 reads YFSETQ. CDR3 length: 14 residues. The ends lost 2 bases at V and 4 bases at J; junction bases unmatched: 2. The CDR3 here is CASSFSGSADTQYF. For the CDR3, the DNA is TGCGCCAGCAGCTTTAGCGGGAGTGCAGATACGCAGTATTTT. The entire variable domain, with the rest obtained from reference TRBV5-1 and TRBJ2-3, is as follows: KAGVTQTPRYLIKTRGQQVTLSCSPISGHRSVSWYQQTPGQGLQFLFEYFSETQRNKGNFPGRFSGRQFSNSRSEMNVSTLELGDSALYLCASSFSGSADTQYFGPGTRLTVL.

At least ten counts were recorded for this clonotype. This chain uses TRBV5-1 with TRBJ2-2, with D perhaps TRBD2 (5 bases). V was cut by 4 bases and J by 0 bases, with 7 bases left in between. Per the germline V gene, CDR1 is SGHRS and CDR2 is YFSETQ. The CDR3 is 14 residues long. The CDR3: CASSELANTGELFF. In DNA, the CDR3 is TGCGCCAGCAGCGAACTAGCGAACACCGGGGAGCTGTTTTTT.

V and J are TRBV18 and TRBJ2-1; 8 bases map to TRBD2. Trimming cost V 2 bases and J 6 bases; bases outside gene matches: 6. Germline loops: CDR1 KGHSH, CDR2 LQKENI. The CDR3 has 15 residues. The CDR3 region has the DNA TGTGCCAGCTCACCATCCGGGACTAGGTCCAATGAGCAGTTCTTC. This sequence encodes CASSPSGTRSNEQFF.

At least ten counts were recorded for this clonotype. This chain links TRBV7-2 with TRBJ2-5; 11 positions match TRBD2. CDR1 and CDR2 from the germline V gene are SGHTA and FQGNSA. V trimming: 1 base; J trimming: 5 bases; junction bases outside the gene matches: 6. The CDR3 contains 16 residues. Here the CDR3 reads CASSLVLAGVLETQYF. DNA for the CDR3: TGTGCCAGCAGCTTAGTACTAGCGGGAGTTTTGGAGACCCAGTACTTC.

Turning to this clonotype: The junction and the germline gene differ at one end; a read error may be behind it. This chain uses TRBV29-1 with TRBJ2-3, with 7 bases aligning to TRBD1. This CDR3 is 14 amino acids long. Looked up from germline, CDR1 is SQVTM and CDR2 is ANQGSEA. CDR3 nucleotide sequence: TGCAGCGTTGTACAGGGGATGGGTACAGATAGGCAGTATTTT. This gives the protein CSVVQGMGTDRQYF.

This clonotype has ten or more counts. The chain is built from TRBV20-1 and TRBJ1-4; TRBD1 agrees at 8 bases. CDR3 length equals 15 residues. Germline assignment: CDR1 DFQATT and CDR2 SNEGSKA (reference sequence). V shed 1 base, J shed 5 bases, and the junction held 6 bases outside the gene matches. The CDR3 sequence: CSARGPTGGNEKLFF. CDR3 nucleotide sequence: TGCAGTGCTAGAGGCCCCACAGGGGGAAATGAAAAACTGTTTTTT.

This sequence joins TRBV12-3 or TRBV12-4 and TRBJ1-1; no clear D. V was pared by 5 bases and J by 3 bases, with 13 bases between. The CDR3 loop spans 14 amino acids. This CDR3 reads CASSLIYRDTEAFF. In DNA, the CDR3 is TGTGCCAGCAGTCTTATCTACCGGGACACTGAAGCTTTCTTT.

At least ten counts were recorded for this clonotype. The CDR3 here is CASSQTGASRVNEQFF. The CDR3 coding sequence is TGTGCCAGCAGTCAAACAGGGGCTTCCCGGGTCAATGAGCAGTTCTTC. The chain uses TRBV6-1 and TRBJ2-1, with 7 nucleotides matching TRBD1. Germline loops: CDR1 MNHNS, CDR2 SASEGT. The CDR3 covers 16 residues. Germline trimming cut 5 bases from V and 6 bases from J; bases unmatched to any gene: 13.

This clonotype was found many times. The chain employs TRBV10-3 and TRBJ1-2; D may be TRBD1 (6 bases). V was cut by 4 bases and J by 4 bases, with 19 bases left in between. The CDR3 length is 16 residues. Per the germline V gene, CDR1 is ENHRY and CDR2 is SYGVKD. The CDR3 loop reads CAISGSGGEDSYGYTF. The CDR3 DNA is TGTGCCATCAGTGGGTCGGGGGGCGAAGACTCCTATGGCTACACCTTC.

To note about this clonotype: This clone may be a read error of a much larger clone one base away. The CDR3 is CSASRGGSGEQYF. The CDR3 coding sequence is TGCAGTGCTAGTAGGGGGGGGAGTGGGGAGCAGTACTTC. V and J are TRBV20-1 and TRBJ2-7, with TRBD2 as a possible D gene (7 bases). The CDR3 is 13 amino acids. Trimming left V 3 bases short and J 7 bases short, with 16 bases between. Germline V lookup: CDR1 DFQATT, CDR2 SNEGSKA (reference sequence).

This clonotype appeared many times. The V call is TRBV4-1, the J call TRBJ2-1; D unclear. This CDR3 region has 15 residues. Germline CDR1 reads MGHRA; CDR2 reads YSYEKL. Trimming left V 0 bases short and J 9 bases short, with 15 bases between. CDR3 amino acids: CASSQELLRYSEQFF. The DNA of the CDR3 is TGCGCCAGCAGCCAAGAACTTTTGCGTTATAGTGAGCAGTTCTTC.

Points on this clonotype: A much larger clone differs from this one at a single base, so this may be a read error. This chain joins TRBV5-1 and TRBJ2-1, with D possibly matching TRBD2 (5 bases). CDR1 and CDR2 from the germline V gene are SGHRS and YFSETQ. The CDR3 is made up of 16 amino acids. Trimming stripped 0 bases from V and 5 bases from J, with 15 bases between. The CDR3, as DNA: TGCGCCAGCAGCTTGGCCGGGGAAATCACCGACAATGAGCAGTTCTTC. It specifies CASSLAGEITDNEQFF.

This clonotype was observed at least ten times. V is TRBV20-1 and J is TRBJ2-7; TRBD1 is a possible D gene (6 bases). Looked up from germline, CDR1 is DFQATT and CDR2 is SNEGSKA (reference sequence). Between the trimmed V and J ends, which lost 5 bases and 3 bases, there was a span of 17 bases. The CDR3 sequence is 14 residues long. The CDR3 region has the DNA TGCAGTGCTGCTTTGCAGGGGCCGCTCTACGAGCAGTACTTC. Protein sequence: CSAALQGPLYEQYF.

Ten or more counts support this clonotype. The rearrangement uses TRBV12-3 or TRBV12-4 and TRBJ2-5; TRBD1 matches at 7 bases. This CDR3 spans 13 amino acids. Unmatched junction bases numbered 5, after V lost 5 bases and J lost 5 bases. The CDR3 region has the DNA TGTGCCAGCAGTCCGACAGGGTTGGAGACCCAGTACTTC. Residues: CASSPTGLETQYF.

In its sample, this clonotype was seen many times. V usage is TRBV5-1 and J usage is TRBJ2-1; D ambiguous. CDR3 length equals 17 residues. Germline CDR1 is SGHRS and CDR2 is YFSETQ. V dropped 0 bases and J dropped 4 bases, with 17 bases sitting between them. CDR3 protein: CASSLAASSRNYNEQFF. The CDR3 coding sequence is TGCGCCAGCAGCTTGGCAGCTAGTTCGAGGAATTACAATGAGCAGTTCTTC.

This clonotype was observed at least ten times. The chain joins TRBV7-9 to TRBJ2-7; D is undetermined. This CDR3 is 12 amino acids long. CDR1 and CDR2 (germline): SEHNR, FQNEAQ (reference sequence). The V end was cut by 5 bases, the J end by 7 bases, with 12 bases between. CDR3 nucleotide sequence: TGTGCCAGCAGCCCAGGCGCGTTAGAGCAGTACTTC. This encodes CASSPGALEQYF.

In its sample, this clonotype was seen many times. The V gene is TRBV12-3 or TRBV12-4, the J gene TRBJ1-1, with D unclear. V was pared by 5 bases and J by 5 bases, with 15 bases between. This CDR3 has 14 residues. CDR3 DNA sequence: TGTGCCAGCAGTCCTGGTGCCTCCTGGACTGAAGCTTTCTTT. Amino acids: CASSPGASWTEAFF.